The following is a T cell receptor (beta chain) sequence with its context. Its binding antigen is unknown. One base away there is no much larger clone; base qualities are not given. V loses 4 bases at its end and J loses 7 bases; junction bases beyond the gene matches: 9. Taken from cysteine to phenylalanine, the CDR3 has 14 residues. Only the CDR3 region is kept as DNA, spanning 42 bases read in frame from base 1. The CDR1 and CDR2 encoded by the germline V gene are MDHEN and SYDVKM. This specimen comes from a study of response to subunit inactivated influenza vaccine (dated by TCRdb to the late 2010s). Describing the broader study: To follow how T cells responded to a trivalent subunit inactivated influenza vaccine, the researchers relied on deep quantitative profiling of the T cell receptor repertoire.

The sample's time point label is to be understood as: 45 days after influenza vaccine administration. Study-level results and caveats: The authors proposed that each seasonal influenza vaccination may bring in only a limited number of new T cells.

Receptor libraries were prepared by RT-PCR. The listed sequencing device is Illumina HiSeq 2500. Starting from the raw public reads, TCRdb applied fastp trimming at Q25, assembled clones with MiXCR and retained in-frame beta chains. Rows are unified per CDR3 protein, each entry keeping the most common DNA and genes. Within this sample are over 400,000 distinct CDR3 sequences, with roughly 9.8% of them counted one time only. The ten largest clones take up over 9.5% of the sample. This chain is built from TRBV28 and TRBJ1-2; 7 central nucleotides agree with TRBD1. Source: PBMCs from blood, taken roughly 48 days after vaccination. This sequence was found in a man aged 45 to 65 who received an inactivated influenza vaccine. Donor details come from another sample of the same person, matched by shared clones. The CDR3 region reads CASSSQTGSTGYTF. The DNA reads TGTGCCAGCAGTTCTCAGACAGGGTCGACTGGCTACACCTTC.